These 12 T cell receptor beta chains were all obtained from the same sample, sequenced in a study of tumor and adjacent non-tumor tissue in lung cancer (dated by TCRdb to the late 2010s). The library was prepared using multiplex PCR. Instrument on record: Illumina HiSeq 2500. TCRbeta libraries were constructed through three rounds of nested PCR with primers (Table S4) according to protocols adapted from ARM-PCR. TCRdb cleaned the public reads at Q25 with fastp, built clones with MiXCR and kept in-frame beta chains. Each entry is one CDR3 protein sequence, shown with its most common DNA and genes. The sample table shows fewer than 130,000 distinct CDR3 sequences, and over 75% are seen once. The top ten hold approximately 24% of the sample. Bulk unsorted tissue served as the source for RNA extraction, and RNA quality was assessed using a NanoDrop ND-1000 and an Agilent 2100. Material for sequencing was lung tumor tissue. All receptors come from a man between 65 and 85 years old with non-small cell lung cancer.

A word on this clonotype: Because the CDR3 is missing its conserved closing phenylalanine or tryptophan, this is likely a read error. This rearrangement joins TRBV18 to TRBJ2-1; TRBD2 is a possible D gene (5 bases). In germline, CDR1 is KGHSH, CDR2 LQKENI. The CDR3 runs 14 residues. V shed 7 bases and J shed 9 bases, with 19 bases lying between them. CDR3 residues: CASLPVQRRTEQFI. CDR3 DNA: TGTGCCAGCTTACCGGTTCAGCGGCGGACTGAGCAGTTCATC.

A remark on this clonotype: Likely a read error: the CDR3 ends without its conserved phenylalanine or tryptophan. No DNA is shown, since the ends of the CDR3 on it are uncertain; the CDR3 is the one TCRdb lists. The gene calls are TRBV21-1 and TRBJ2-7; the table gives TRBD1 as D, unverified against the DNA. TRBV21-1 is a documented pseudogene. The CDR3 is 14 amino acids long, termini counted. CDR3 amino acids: CASSPRQGVYEQYL.

The CDR3 DNA is TGCAGTACTACCAGGGGGTGGGATACGCAGTATTTT. Amino acid sequence: CSTTRGWDTQYF. The gene calls are TRBV20-1 and TRBJ2-3, with 7 bases lining up with TRBD1. The CDR3 is made up of 12 amino acids. The germline V gene encodes CDR1 DFQATT and CDR2 SNEGSKA (reference sequence). Trimming cost V 8 bases and J 6 bases; bases outside gene matches: 8.

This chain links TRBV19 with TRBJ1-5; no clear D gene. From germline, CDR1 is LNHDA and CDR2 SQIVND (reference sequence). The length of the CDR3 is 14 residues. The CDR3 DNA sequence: TGTATCAGCTCAGAGATGGTAAGTAATCAGCCCCAGCATTTT. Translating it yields CISSEMVSNQPQHF.

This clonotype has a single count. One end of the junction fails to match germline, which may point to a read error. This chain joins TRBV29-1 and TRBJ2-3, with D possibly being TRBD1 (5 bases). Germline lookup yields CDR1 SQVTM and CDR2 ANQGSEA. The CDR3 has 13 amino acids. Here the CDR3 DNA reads TGCAGCGTTACTGGGCAGGGCATAGATTCGCAGTATTTT. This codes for CSVTGQGIDSQYF.

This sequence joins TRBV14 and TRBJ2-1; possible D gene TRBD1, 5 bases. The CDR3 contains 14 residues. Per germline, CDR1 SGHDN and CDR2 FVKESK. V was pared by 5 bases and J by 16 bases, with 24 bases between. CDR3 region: CASSIQGPYNVHFF. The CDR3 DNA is TGTGCCAGCAGCATCCAGGGCCCTTATAATGTGCACTTCTTC.

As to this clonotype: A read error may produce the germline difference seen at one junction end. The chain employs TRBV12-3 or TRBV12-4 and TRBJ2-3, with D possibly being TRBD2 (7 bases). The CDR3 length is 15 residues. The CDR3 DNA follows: TGTGCCAGCAGATTGGGGGACGGGGGGCCAGATACACAGTATTTT. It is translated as CASRLGDGGPDTQYF.

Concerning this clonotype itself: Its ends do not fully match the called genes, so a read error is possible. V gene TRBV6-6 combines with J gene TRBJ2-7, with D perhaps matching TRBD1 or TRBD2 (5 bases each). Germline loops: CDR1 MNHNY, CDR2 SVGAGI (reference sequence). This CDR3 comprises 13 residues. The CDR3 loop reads CASNYSRGYDQYF. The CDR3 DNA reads TGTGCCAGCAATTACTCACGGGGCTACGATCAATACTTC.

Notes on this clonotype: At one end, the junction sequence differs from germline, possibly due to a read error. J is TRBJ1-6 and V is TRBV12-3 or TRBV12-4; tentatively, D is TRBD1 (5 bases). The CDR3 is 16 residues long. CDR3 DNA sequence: TGTGCTAGCACCTCCGGGGCAAGGGGCTATAATTCACCCCTCCATTTT. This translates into CASTSGARGYNSPLHF.

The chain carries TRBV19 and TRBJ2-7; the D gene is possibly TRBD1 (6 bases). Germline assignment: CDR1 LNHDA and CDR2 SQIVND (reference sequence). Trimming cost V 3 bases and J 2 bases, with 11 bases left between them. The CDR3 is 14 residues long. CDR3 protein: CASSINEGAYEQYF. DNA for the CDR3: TGTGCCAGTAGTATCAATGAGGGGGCCTACGAGCAGTACTTC.

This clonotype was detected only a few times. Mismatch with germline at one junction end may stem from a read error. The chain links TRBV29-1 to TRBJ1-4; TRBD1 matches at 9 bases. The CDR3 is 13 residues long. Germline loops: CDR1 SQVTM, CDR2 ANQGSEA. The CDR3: CNVGQGSGEKLFF. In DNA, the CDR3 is TGTAACGTTGGACAGGGGAGCGGTGAAAAACTGTTTTTT.

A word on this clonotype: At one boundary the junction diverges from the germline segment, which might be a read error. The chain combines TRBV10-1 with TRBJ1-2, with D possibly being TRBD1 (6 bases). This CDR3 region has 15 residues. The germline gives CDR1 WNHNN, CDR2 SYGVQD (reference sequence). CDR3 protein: CAGNESTGQPYGYTF. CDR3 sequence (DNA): TGTGCCGGCAATGAGTCGACAGGCCAACCCTATGGCTACACCTTC.